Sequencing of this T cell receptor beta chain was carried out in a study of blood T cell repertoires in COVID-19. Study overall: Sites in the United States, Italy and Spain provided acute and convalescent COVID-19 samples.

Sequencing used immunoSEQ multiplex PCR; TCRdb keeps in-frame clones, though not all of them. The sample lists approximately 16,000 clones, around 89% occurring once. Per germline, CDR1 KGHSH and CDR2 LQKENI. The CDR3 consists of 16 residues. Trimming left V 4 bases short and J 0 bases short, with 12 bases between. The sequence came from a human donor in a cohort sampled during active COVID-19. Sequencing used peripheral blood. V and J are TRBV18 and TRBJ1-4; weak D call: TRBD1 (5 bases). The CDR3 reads CASSRYTGATNEKLFF. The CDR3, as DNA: TGTGCCAGCTCACGGTACACGGGGGCAACTAATGAAAAACTGTTTTTT.